This T cell receptor (beta chain) emerged from a study of blood T cells in healthy people across ages. Total RNA extraction produced at least 6 micrograms (per sample) for the study. A J-beta primer mix and a sample-barcoded 5' primer were used in a second PCR of roughly 6 to 11 cycles. TCRdb called the 5' RACE reads again in MiXCR, with one record for every CDR3 protein. This sample has under 1,000,000 distinct CDR3 sequences, with about 37% found just once. The CDR3 contains 16 residues. Germline V lookup: CDR1 LNHDA, CDR2 SQIVND (reference sequence). With 5 bases clipped from V and 5 bases from J, the junction kept 5 bases outside the gene matches. A few counts support this clonotype.

The chain carries TRBV19 and TRBJ2-1; TRBD2 matches at 14 bases. This receptor was identified in a man younger than 30 in good health. Sequencing used blood. The CDR3 coding sequence is TGTGCCAGTAGTCCTGGACTAGCGGGGGGCCACAATGAGCAGTTCTTC. This gives the protein CASSPGLAGGHNEQFF. Together with reference TRBV19 and TRBJ2-1, the CDR3 gives the full variable domain: DGGITQSPKYLFRKEGQNVTLSCEQNLNHDAMYWYRQDPGQGLRLIYYSQIVNDFQKGDIAEGYSVSREKKESFPLTVTSAQKNPTAFYLCASSPGLAGGHNEQFFGPGTRLTVL.